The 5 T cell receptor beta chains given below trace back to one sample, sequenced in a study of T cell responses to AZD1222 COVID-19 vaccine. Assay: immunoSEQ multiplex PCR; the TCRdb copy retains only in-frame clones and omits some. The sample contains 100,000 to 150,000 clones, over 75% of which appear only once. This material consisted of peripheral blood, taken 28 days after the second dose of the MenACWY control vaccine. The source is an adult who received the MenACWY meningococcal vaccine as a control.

Written as DNA, the CDR3 is TGTGCCAGCAGTCTGGCAGGGACGGGCGAGCAGTTCTTC. Protein sequence: CASSLAGTGEQFF. The V call is TRBV6-5, the J call TRBJ2-1, with D tentatively TRBD1 or TRBD2 (5 bases each). The germline V gene has CDR1 MNHEY and CDR2 SVGAGI. The CDR3 sequence is 13 residues long. V was shortened by 5 bases and J by 10 bases, with 15 bases between the two germline ends.

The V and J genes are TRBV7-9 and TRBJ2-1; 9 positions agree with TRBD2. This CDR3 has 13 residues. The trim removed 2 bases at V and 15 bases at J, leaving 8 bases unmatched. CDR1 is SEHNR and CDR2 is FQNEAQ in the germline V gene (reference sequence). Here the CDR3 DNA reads TGTGCCAGCAGCTTACCGCCGGGACTAGCCCTGTTCTTC. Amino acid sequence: CASSLPPGLALFF.

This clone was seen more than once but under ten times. CDR3 DNA sequence: TGCGCCAGCAGCCCTACAGGTAACACTGAAGCTTTCTTT. It yields the protein CASSPTGNTEAFF. This chain links TRBV5-1 with TRBJ1-1; tentative D call: TRBD1 (5 bases). The CDR3 runs 13 residues. The V and J ends lost 4 bases and 2 bases respectively, with 9 bases between them. Germline CDR1 SGHRS, CDR2 YFSETQ.

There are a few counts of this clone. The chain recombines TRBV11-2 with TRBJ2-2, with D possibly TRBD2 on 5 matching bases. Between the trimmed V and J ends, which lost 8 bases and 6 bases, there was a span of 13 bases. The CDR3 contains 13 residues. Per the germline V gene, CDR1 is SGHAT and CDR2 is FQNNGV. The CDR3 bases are TGTGCCAGCCGGGTAGCGTTGGCCGGGGAGCTGTTTTTT. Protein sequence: CASRVALAGELFF. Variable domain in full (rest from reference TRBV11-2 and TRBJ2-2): EAGVAQSPRYKIIEKRQSVAFWCNPISGHATLYWYQQILGQGPKLLIQFQNNGVVDDSQLPKDRFSAERLKGVDSTLKIQPAKLEDSAVYLCASRVALAGELFFGEGSRLTVL.

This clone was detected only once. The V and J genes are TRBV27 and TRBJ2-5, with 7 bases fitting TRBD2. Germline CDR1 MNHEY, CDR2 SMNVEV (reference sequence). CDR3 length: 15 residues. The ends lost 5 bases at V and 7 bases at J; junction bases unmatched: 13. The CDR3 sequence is CASSPRLAPGGTQYF. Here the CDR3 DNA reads TGTGCCAGCAGTCCTAGACTAGCCCCTGGAGGGACCCAGTACTTC.